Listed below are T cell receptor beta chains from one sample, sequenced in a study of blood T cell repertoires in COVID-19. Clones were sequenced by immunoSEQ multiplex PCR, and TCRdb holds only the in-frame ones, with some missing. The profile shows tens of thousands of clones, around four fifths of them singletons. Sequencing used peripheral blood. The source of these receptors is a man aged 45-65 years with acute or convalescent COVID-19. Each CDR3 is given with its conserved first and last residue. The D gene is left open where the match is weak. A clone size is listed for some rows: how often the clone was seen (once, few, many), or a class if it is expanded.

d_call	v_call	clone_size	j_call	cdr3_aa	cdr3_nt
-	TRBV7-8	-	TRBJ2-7	CASSLVYEQYF	TGTGCCAGCAGCTTAGTATACGAGCAGTACTTC
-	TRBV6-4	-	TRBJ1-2	CASSDSMGGAHGYTF	TGTGCCAGCAGTGACTCGATGGGGGGGGCGCACGGCTACACCTTC
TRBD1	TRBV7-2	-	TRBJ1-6	CASSPQGQGASSPLHF	TGTGCCAGCAGCCCACAAGGACAGGGGGCGAGTTCACCCCTCCACTTT
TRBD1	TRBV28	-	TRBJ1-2	CASSVQGVHGYTF	TGTGCCAGCAGTGTACAGGGGGTCCATGGCTACACCTTC
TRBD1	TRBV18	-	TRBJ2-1	CASSAMGQGAESGTYNEQFF	TGTGCCAGCTCAGCGATGGGACAGGGGGCCGAAAGCGGGACCTACAATGAGCAGTTCTTC
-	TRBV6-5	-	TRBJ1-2	CATFRGERVGGYTF	TGTGCCACCTTCCGGGGGGAAAGGGTCGGTGGCTACACCTTC
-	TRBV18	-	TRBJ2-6	CASSPLGPGSHFSGANVLTF	TGTGCCAGCTCACCCTTAGGCCCAGGGTCCCATTTCTCTGGGGCCAACGTCCTGACTTTC
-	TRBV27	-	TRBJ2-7	CASSLEGADYYEQYF	TGTGCCAGCAGTCTCGAAGGGGCAGATTACTACGAGCAGTACTTC
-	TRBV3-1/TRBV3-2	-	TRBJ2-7	CASSLHSGYSYEQYF	TGTGCCAGCAGCCTACACAGTGGTTATTCCTACGAGCAGTACTTC
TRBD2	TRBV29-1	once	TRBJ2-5	CSVDLAGVKETQYF	TGCAGCGTTGATTTAGCGGGAGTTAAAGAGACCCAGTACTTC
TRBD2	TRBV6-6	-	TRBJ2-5	CASRRTSGEETQYF	TGTGCCAGCAGACGAACTAGCGGAGAAGAGACCCAGTACTTC
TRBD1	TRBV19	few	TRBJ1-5	CASRGGQLNQPQHF	TGTGCCAGTAGGGGGGGACAGTTGAATCAGCCCCAGCATTTT
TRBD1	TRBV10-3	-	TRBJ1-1	CAITAGGSNTEAFF	TGTGCCATCACGGCAGGGGGATCGAACACTGAAGCTTTCTTT
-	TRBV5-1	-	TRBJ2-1	CASSLVVQNNEQFF	TGCGCCAGCAGCTTGGTGGTACAGAACAATGAGCAGTTCTTC
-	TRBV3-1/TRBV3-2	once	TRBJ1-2	CASSQDGASYHGYTF	TGTGCCAGCAGCCAAGATGGGGCCAGCTACCATGGCTACACCTTC
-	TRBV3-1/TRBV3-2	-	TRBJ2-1	CASSQDTDLTYNEQFF	TGTGCCAGCAGCCAAGATACGGACTTAACCTACAATGAGCAGTTCTTC
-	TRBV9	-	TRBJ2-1	CASSVEGIASEQFF	TGTGCCAGCAGCGTAGAGGGCATAGCTAGCGAGCAGTTCTTC
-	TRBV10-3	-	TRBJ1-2	CAIGGTATGYTF	TGTGCCATCGGCGGGACGGCCACGGGCTACACCTTC
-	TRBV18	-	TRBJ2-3	CASSRSPSTDTQYF	TGTGCCAGCTCCCGGAGTCCGAGCACAGATACGCAGTATTTT
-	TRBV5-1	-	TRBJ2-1	CASSLGPRAEYNEQFF	TGCGCCAGCAGCTTGGGTCCGCGGGCAGAGTACAATGAGCAGTTCTTC
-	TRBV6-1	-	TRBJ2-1	CASSGGGGRVFSNEQFF	TGTGCCAGCAGTGGAGGGGGGGGGAGGGTATTCAGTAATGAGCAGTTCTTC
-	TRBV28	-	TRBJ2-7	CASRRGGAYEQYF	TGTGCCAGCAGGCGAGGGGGAGCCTACGAGCAGTACTTC
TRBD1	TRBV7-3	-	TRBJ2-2	CASSMGQPNTGELFF	TGTGCCAGCAGCATGGGACAGCCGAACACCGGGGAGCTGTTTTTT
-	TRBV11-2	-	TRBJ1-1	CASSLETHRVEGEAFF	TGTGCCAGCAGCTTAGAAACTCACAGGGTTGAAGGTGAAGCTTTCTTT
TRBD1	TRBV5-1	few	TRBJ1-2	CASSPGTGSHYGYTF	TGCGCCAGCAGCCCGGGGACAGGGTCTCACTATGGCTACACCTTC
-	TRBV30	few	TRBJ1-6	CAWSVQSNSPLHF	TGTGCCTGGAGTGTACAATCGAATTCACCCCTCCACTTT
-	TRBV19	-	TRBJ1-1	CASRRTSDTEAFF	TGTGCCAGTAGGCGGACATCGGACACTGAAGCTTTCTTT
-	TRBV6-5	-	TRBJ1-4	CASSYRGIGEKLFF	TGTGCCAGCAGTTACCGGGGGATAGGGGAAAAACTGTTTTTT
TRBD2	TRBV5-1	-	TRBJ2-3	CASSLSSGETQYF	TGCGCCAGCAGCTTGTCTAGCGGGGAGACGCAGTATTTT
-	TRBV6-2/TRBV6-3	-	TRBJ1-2	CASSFQGDYGYTF	TGTGCCAGCAGTTTCCAAGGGGACTATGGCTACACCTTC
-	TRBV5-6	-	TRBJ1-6	CASSLQFSPLHF	TGTGCCAGCAGCCTGCAGTTCTCACCCCTCCACTTT
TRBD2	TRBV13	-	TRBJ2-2	CASSLPGLAGDVGELFF	TGTGCCAGCAGCCTACCCGGACTAGCGGGAGATGTCGGGGAGCTGTTTTTT
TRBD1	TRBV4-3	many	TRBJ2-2	CASRGQVGTGELFF	TGCGCCAGCAGGGGACAGGTAGGCACCGGGGAGCTGTTTTTT
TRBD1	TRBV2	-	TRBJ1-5	CASSATGGNQPQHF	TGTGCCAGCAGCGCGACAGGGGGGAACCAGCCCCAGCATTTT
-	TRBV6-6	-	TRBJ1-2	CASSPIQGQPNYGYTF	TGTGCCAGCAGTCCAATACAAGGACAACCTAACTATGGCTACACCTTC
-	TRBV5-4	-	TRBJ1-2	CASSLANGVGDYGYTF	TGTGCCAGCAGCTTGGCCAACGGCGTGGGAGACTATGGCTACACCTTC
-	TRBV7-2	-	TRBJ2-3	CASNKPPADTQYF	TGTGCCAGCAACAAACCGCCTGCCGATACGCAGTATTTT
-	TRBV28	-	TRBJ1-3	CASSPSGGGNTIYF	TGTGCCAGCAGTCCATCGGGGGGGGGAAACACCATATATTTT
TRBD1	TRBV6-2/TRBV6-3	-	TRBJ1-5	CASSSDRDSNQPQHF	TGTGCCAGCAGTTCGGACAGGGATAGCAATCAGCCCCAGCATTTT
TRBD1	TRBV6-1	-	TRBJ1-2	CASSQGGQGSGYTF	TGTGCCAGCAGCCAGGGAGGACAGGGAAGTGGCTACACCTTC
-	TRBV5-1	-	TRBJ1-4	CASSPGGLSTNEKLFF	TGCGCCAGCAGCCCGGGGGGGCTTTCCACTAATGAAAAACTGTTTTTT
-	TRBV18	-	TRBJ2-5	CASSPPGPQYF	TGTGCCAGCTCACCACCGGGGCCTCAGTACTTC
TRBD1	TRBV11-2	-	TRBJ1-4	CASRPQGAANEKLFF	TGTGCCAGCAGACCCCAGGGGGCGGCTAATGAAAAACTGTTTTTT
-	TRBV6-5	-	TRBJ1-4	CGAGRGNEKLFF	TGCGGGGCGGGGAGAGGCAATGAAAAACTGTTTTTT
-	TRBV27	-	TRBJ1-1	CASSLRGQTEAFF	TGTGCCAGCAGTTTGCGGGGGCAAACTGAAGCTTTCTTT
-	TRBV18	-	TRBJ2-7	CASSPPSTGKSYEQYF	TGTGCCAGCTCACCACCGAGTACAGGGAAGTCCTACGAGCAGTACTTC
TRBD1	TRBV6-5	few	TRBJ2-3	CASSGQGGPDTQYF	TGTGCCAGCAGCGGACAGGGAGGACCAGATACGCAGTATTTT
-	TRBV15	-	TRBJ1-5	CATSRGGGGNQPQHF	TGTGCCACCAGCAGAGGGGGAGGGGGTAATCAGCCCCAGCATTTT
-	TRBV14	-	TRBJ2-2	CASKLASYTGELFF	TGTGCCAGCAAACTAGCATCGTACACCGGGGAGCTGTTTTTT
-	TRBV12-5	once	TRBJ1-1	CASGSLRGFGTEAFF	TGTGCTAGTGGTTCTCTCAGGGGATTTGGGACTGAAGCTTTCTTT
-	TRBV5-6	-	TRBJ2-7	CASSLPSRGGYEQYF	TGTGCCAGCAGCTTGCCGAGCAGAGGAGGCTACGAGCAGTACTTC
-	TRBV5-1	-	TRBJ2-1	CASSVDGPYNEQFF	TGCGCCAGCAGCGTGGACGGTCCGTACAATGAGCAGTTCTTC